The 6 T cell receptor beta chains reported below all come from one sample, sequenced in a study of Graves' ophthalmopathy and Graves' hyperthyroidism. Amplification from RNA transcripts yielded the TCR beta CDR3 regions. Following a first-round RT-PCR that used HTBI primers, a second-round multiplex PCR was carried out. MiXCR was run by TCRdb on the multiplex PCR reads, yielding one entry per CDR3 protein. Here the sample spans about 380,000 distinct CDR3 sequences, 15% being singletons. The sequencing sample was made of peripheral blood. Receptor source: a woman aged 18-30 years with stable Graves' hyperthyroidism.

This clonotype was seen more than once but under ten times. V and J are TRBV27 and TRBJ2-2; either TRBD1 or TRBD2 may supply D (5 bases each). Per the germline V gene, CDR1 is MNHEY and CDR2 is SMNVEV (reference sequence). The V end was cut by 7 bases, the J end by 1 base, with 13 bases between. The CDR3 length is 15 residues. CDR3: CASKMGTLNTGELFF. CDR3 DNA sequence: TGTGCCAGCAAAATGGGGACCTTGAACACCGGGGAGCTGTTTTTT.

The chain couples TRBV7-6 to TRBJ2-2, with 14 bases aligning to TRBD2. Germline CDR1 SGHVS, CDR2 FNYEAQ. Trimming removed 1 base from V and 0 bases from J; junction bases left unmatched: 1. The CDR3 runs to 18 residues. The CDR3 nucleotides are TGTGCCAGCAGCTTAGGGACTAGCGGGGGGACGAACACCGGGGAGCTGTTTTTT. Amino acids: CASSLGTSGGTNTGELFF.

This clonotype was detected many times. This chain uses TRBV12-3 or TRBV12-4 with TRBJ2-2; D possibly corresponds to TRBD2 (6 bases). The CDR3 totals 17 residues. Trimming took 1 base from V and 0 from J, leaving 12 bases between them. This chain's CDR3 is CASSLVGGSANTGELFF. CDR3 sequence (DNA): TGTGCCAGCAGTTTAGTGGGGGGAAGCGCGAACACCGGGGAGCTGTTTTTT.

This clonotype was recorded at least ten times. V and J are TRBV10-3 and TRBJ1-1; D gene ambiguous. This CDR3 region has 15 residues. Germline lookup yields CDR1 ENHRY and CDR2 SYGVKD. The ends were cut back, 0 bases at V and 1 base at J, with 9 bases in the middle. CDR3 DNA sequence: TGTGCCATCAGTGAGTCTCCGGGAGGGAACACTGAAGCTTTCTTT. As protein: CAISESPGGNTEAFF.

This clonotype was observed at least ten times. The chain has TRBV27 and TRBJ1-1; D call uncertain. V lost 8 bases and J lost 6, with 10 bases in between. This CDR3 is built from 11 residues. Germline V gene data show CDR1 as MNHEY and CDR2 as SMNVEV (reference sequence). The CDR3 coding sequence is TGTGCCAGCCCTTACCGCGCTGAAGCTTTCTTT. It codes for CASPYRAEAFF.

This clonotype was counted many times. A much larger clone is a single base away; this may be a read error. This chain connects TRBV6-2 or TRBV6-3 to TRBJ1-6; D unresolved. Trimming took 2 bases from V and 18 from J, leaving 20 bases between them. CDR3 length: 14 amino acids. Germline CDR1 is MNHEY and CDR2 is SVGEGT. DNA for the CDR3: TGTGCCAGCAGTTACCACGGCGTAGGCCCAACCCCCCACTTT. This codes for CASSYHGVGPTPHF.